The clone carrying this T cell receptor (beta chain) showed up many times. Its specificity is unknown. The sample comes from a study of Graves' ophthalmopathy and Graves' hyperthyroidism. Amplification of the TCR beta CDR3 regions used RNA transcripts (as template). The workflow started with a first-round RT-PCR run with HTBI primers and then moved on to a second-round multiplex PCR. MiXCR was run by TCRdb on the multiplex PCR reads, yielding one entry per CDR3 protein. The sample shows approximately 640,000 distinct CDR3 sequences, approximately 39% of them seen only once. The CDR3 spans 14 residues. V lost 9 bases to trimming and J lost 0 bases, with 14 bases between them. The study, taken as a whole, reports: Blood contained most expanded thyroid clonotypes exceeding 0.001 frequency.

This TCR was recovered from an adult man with Graves' ophthalmopathy. J is TRBJ2-5 and V is TRBV12-3 or TRBV12-4, with D maybe TRBD1 (5 bases). What was sequenced was peripheral blood. The CDR3 DNA follows: TGTGCCAGTGCAGACAGATTGTACCAAGAGACCCAGTACTTC. Encoded protein: CASADRLYQETQYF.